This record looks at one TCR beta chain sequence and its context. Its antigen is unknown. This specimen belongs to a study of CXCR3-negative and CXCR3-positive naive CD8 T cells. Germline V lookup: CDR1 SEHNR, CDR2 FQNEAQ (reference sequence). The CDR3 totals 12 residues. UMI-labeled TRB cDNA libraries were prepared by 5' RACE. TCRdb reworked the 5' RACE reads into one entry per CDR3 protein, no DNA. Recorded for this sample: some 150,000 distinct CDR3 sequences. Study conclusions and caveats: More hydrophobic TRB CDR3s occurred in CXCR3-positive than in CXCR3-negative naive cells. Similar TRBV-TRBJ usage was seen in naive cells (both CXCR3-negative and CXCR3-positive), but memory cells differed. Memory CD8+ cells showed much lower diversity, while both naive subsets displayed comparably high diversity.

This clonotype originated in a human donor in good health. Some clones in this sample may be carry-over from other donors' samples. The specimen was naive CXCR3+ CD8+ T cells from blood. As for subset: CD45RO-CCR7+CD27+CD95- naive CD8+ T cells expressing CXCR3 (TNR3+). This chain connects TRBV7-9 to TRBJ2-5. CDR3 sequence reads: CASSYLEETQYF.